The 19 T cell receptor beta chains reported below all come from one sample, sequenced in a study of blood T cell repertoires in COVID-19. Measured with immunoSEQ multiplex PCR; TCRdb has only the in-frame clones, and not every one. The sample carries about 250,000 clones, approximately 85% recorded once. Sequencing was performed on peripheral blood. These receptors were taken from a human donor with COVID-19, enrolled during active disease. The donor label of this sample is uncertain.

A few counts support this clone. V is TRBV10-3 and J is TRBJ2-1, with TRBD2 matching 12 bases. V was clipped by 4 bases and J by 9 bases; unmatched bases: 4. The germline V gene encodes CDR1 ENHRY and CDR2 SYGVKD. This CDR3 contains 14 residues. The CDR3 here is CAISGLAGVSEQFF. The CDR3, as DNA: TGTGCCATCAGTGGACTAGCGGGAGTATCTGAGCAGTTCTTC.

The V and J genes are TRBV7-9 and TRBJ1-1; TRBD1 aligns across 7 bases. V was pared by 1 base and J by 5 bases, with 19 bases of the junction left unmatched. CDR1 and CDR2 from the germline V gene are SEHNR and FQNEAQ (reference sequence). The CDR3 sequence is 19 residues long. CDR3 sequence (DNA): TGTGCCAGCAGCTTAGAGGGACCAGGAGGGGGCGCCGGGGGAACTGAAGCTTTCTTT. Translation: CASSLEGPGGGAGGTEAFF.

The chain carries TRBV5-1 and TRBJ2-6; the D gene is possibly TRBD1 (6 bases). V lost 6 bases to trimming and J lost 0 bases, with 16 bases between them. The CDR3 covers 17 residues. CDR1 is SGHRS, CDR2 YFSETQ, per germline. This CDR3 is CASTRDTFSSGANVLTF. The CDR3 DNA reads as TGCGCCAGCACCCGGGACACCTTTAGCTCTGGGGCCAACGTCCTGACTTTC.

The rearrangement links TRBV16 to TRBJ1-5, with D perhaps matching TRBD1 (5 bases). V was shortened by 0 bases and J by 1 base, with 7 bases between the two germline ends. CDR3 length equals 15 residues. Germline CDR1 KGHSY, CDR2 FQNENV. The CDR3 region is CASSQSGGSNQPQHF. The DNA of the CDR3 is TGTGCCAGCAGCCAATCCGGGGGAAGCAATCAGCCCCAGCATTTT.

This clone has only a few counts. The CDR3 is CASSYSMSRMNTEAFF. CDR3 coding DNA: TGTGCCAGCAGTTACTCGATGTCCAGGATGAACACTGAAGCTTTCTTT. This chain joins TRBV6-5 and TRBJ1-1; D gene ambiguous. The V end lost 0 bases, the J end lost 0 bases, and 11 bases lay between the germline ends. The CDR3 runs to 16 residues. Germline assignment: CDR1 MNHEY and CDR2 SVGAGI.

This clone showed up many times. This rearrangement joins TRBV4-1 to TRBJ1-2; 8 nucleotides line up with TRBD1. Germline CDR1 reads MGHRA; CDR2 reads YSYEKL. The V segment lost 3 bases and the J segment 6 bases; nucleotides outside the gene matches: 12. The CDR3 totals 16 residues. CDR3 amino acids: CASSHSGRGRFDGYTF. CDR3 in DNA: TGCGCCAGCAGCCACTCGGGCAGGGGGCGGTTCGATGGCTACACCTTC.

The V gene is TRBV7-2, the J gene TRBJ1-4, with a possible D match to TRBD1 (5 bases). Trimming cost V 2 bases and J 5 bases, with 12 bases left between them. Germline V lookup: CDR1 SGHTA, CDR2 FQGNSA. This CDR3 spans 15 amino acids. In nucleotides, the CDR3 is TGTGCCAGCAGCTTACCCGGGGGAACGAATGAAAAACTGTTTTTT. Protein: CASSLPGGTNEKLFF.

This chain connects TRBV7-3 to TRBJ1-6, with 8 bases lining up with TRBD1. Trimming removed 3 bases from V and 8 bases from J; junction bases left unmatched: 3. Per the germline V gene, CDR1 is SGHTA and CDR2 is FQGTGA. The CDR3 extends over 14 amino acids. The CDR3 DNA sequence: TGTGCCAGCAGCTTTACAGGGGGGGATTCACCCCTCCACTTT. Protein product: CASSFTGGDSPLHF.

The chain links TRBV5-8 to TRBJ2-1; tentatively, D is TRBD1 (6 bases). V was clipped by 4 bases and J by 5 bases, with 22 bases between them. CDR3 length: 17 residues. Germline V gene sequence: CDR1 SGHTS, CDR2 YDEGEE. CDR3 protein: CASSTTFSGTPNNEQFF. CDR3 nucleotides: TGTGCCAGCAGCACAACCTTTTCGGGGACACCAAACAATGAGCAGTTCTTC.

The chain is built from TRBV18 and TRBJ1-4, with 7 bases lining up with TRBD1. Germline CDR1 reads KGHSH; CDR2 reads LQKENI. The CDR3 consists of 16 residues. Unmatched junction bases numbered 9, after V lost 5 bases and J lost 3 bases. Written as DNA, the CDR3 is TGTGCCAGCTCATCACGACACGACAGGGCTAATGAAAAACTGTTTTTT. Encoded protein: CASSSRHDRANEKLFF.

V usage is TRBV7-3 and J usage is TRBJ2-7; D call uncertain. The CDR3 has 15 amino acids. Looked up from germline, CDR1 is SGHTA and CDR2 is FQGTGA. V lost 5 bases and J 0 bases, leaving 14 bases between the germline ends. CDR3 region: CASSKNLGSSYEQYF. In DNA, the CDR3 is TGTGCCAGCAGCAAGAACCTGGGCAGCTCCTACGAGCAGTACTTC.

This clone was seen a handful of times. The J gene is TRBJ2-2, the V gene TRBV5-4; D is undetermined. CDR1 and CDR2 (germline): SGHNT, YYREEE (reference sequence). The ends were cut back, 0 bases at V and 0 bases at J, with 12 bases in the middle. The CDR3 runs 17 residues. In DNA, the CDR3 is TGTGCCAGCAGCTTGGTTAACTCCTTCGCGAACACCGGGGAGCTGTTTTTT. Amino acids: CASSLVNSFANTGELFF.

V and J are TRBV10-3 and TRBJ2-6; D uncertain. Trimming stripped 2 bases from V and 0 bases from J, with 11 bases between. The CDR3 runs 17 residues. Germline V CDR1 and CDR2: ENHRY, SYGVKD. The CDR3 DNA reads TGTGCCATCAGTGAGACGCTCGGCGGCTCTGGGGCCAACGTCCTGACTTTC. It specifies CAISETLGGSGANVLTF.

The chain joins TRBV6-1 to TRBJ1-5, with TRBD1 as a possible D gene (6 bases). The length of the CDR3 is 15 residues. V shed 3 bases and J shed 3 bases, with 12 bases lying between them. Germline loops: CDR1 MNHNS, CDR2 SASEGT. The CDR3 sequence is CASSELDRSNQPQHF. As DNA, the CDR3 is TGTGCCAGCAGTGAGTTGGACAGATCCAATCAGCCCCAGCATTTT.

This clone was found many times. V gene TRBV30 combines with J gene TRBJ2-1; 7 bases are a match to TRBD2. Germline V lookup: CDR1 GTSNPN, CDR2 SVGIG (reference sequence). This CDR3 region has 15 residues. V was clipped by 7 bases and J by 0 bases; unmatched bases: 9. The CDR3 region has the DNA TGTGCCTCAACTGCGGGAGTCCTCTCCTACAATGAGCAGTTCTTC. This sequence encodes CASTAGVLSYNEQFF.

This sequence joins TRBV3-1 (or the pseudogene TRBV3-2) and TRBJ2-7; D is uncertain. The germline gives CDR1 LGHDT, CDR2 YNNKEL (reference sequence). V gave up 1 base and J gave up 0 bases, with 7 bases separating them. This CDR3 has 14 amino acids. The CDR3 region has the DNA TGTGCCAGCAGCCAAGTTGACACCTCCTACGAGCAGTACTTC. This codes for CASSQVDTSYEQYF.

The rearrangement uses TRBV5-6 and TRBJ1-1; D not resolved. The ends were cut back, 0 bases at V and 3 bases at J, with 6 bases in the middle. The CDR3 is made up of 13 amino acids. The germline gives CDR1 SGHDT, CDR2 YYEEEE. The CDR3 DNA is TGTGCCAGCAGCTTGGTCGTATACACTGAAGCTTTCTTT. Its translation: CASSLVVYTEAFF.

This chain connects TRBV15 to TRBJ2-2, with TRBD1 identical over 8 bases. Looked up from germline, CDR1 is LNHNV and CDR2 is YYDKDF (reference sequence). This CDR3 contains 17 residues. J lost 8 bases, V lost 5 bases, and 16 bases had no gene match. The chain's CDR3 is CATSRNRLTTGVGELFF. The DNA of the CDR3 is TGTGCCACCAGCCGAAACCGGCTCACGACAGGGGTTGGGGAGCTGTTTTTT.

This clone came up once. V and J are TRBV3-1 (or the pseudogene TRBV3-2) and TRBJ2-3; a possible D gene is TRBD2 (6 bases). The CDR3 is made up of 15 amino acids. The V end lost 0 bases, the J end lost 4 bases, and 11 bases lay between the germline ends. Germline V gives CDR1 LGHDT, CDR2 YNNKEL (reference sequence). The CDR3 nucleotides read TGTGCCAGCAGCCAAGAACCAGGCGGGGCAGATACGCAGTATTTT. It encodes CASSQEPGGADTQYF.